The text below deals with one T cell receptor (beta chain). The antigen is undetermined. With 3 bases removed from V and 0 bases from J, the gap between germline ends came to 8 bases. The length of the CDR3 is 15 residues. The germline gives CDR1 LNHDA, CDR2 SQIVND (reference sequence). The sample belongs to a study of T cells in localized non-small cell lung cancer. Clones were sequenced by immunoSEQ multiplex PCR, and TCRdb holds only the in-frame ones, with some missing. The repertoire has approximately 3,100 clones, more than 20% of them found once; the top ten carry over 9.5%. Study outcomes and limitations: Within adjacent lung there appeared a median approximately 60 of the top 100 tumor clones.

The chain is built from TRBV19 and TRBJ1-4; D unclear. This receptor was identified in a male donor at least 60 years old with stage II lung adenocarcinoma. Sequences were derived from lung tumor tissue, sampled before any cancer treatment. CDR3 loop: CASSMQIATNEKLFF. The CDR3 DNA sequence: TGTGCCAGTAGTATGCAGATTGCAACTAATGAAAAACTGTTTTTT.